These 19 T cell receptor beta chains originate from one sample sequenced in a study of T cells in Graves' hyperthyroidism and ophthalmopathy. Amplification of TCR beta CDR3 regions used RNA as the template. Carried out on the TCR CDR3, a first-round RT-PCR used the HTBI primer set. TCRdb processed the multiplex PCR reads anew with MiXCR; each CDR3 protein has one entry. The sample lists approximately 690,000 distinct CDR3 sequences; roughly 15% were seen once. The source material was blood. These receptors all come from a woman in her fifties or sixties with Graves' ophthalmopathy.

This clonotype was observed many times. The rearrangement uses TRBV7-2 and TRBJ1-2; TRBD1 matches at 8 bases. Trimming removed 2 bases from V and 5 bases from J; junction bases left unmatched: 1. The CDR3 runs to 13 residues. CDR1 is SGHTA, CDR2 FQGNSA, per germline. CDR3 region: CASSLTGGYGYTF. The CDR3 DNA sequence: TGTGCCAGCAGCTTAACAGGGGGTTATGGCTACACCTTC.

The CDR3 is CASSQEHRTTQRGYGYTF. The CDR3 bases are TGCGCCAGCAGCCAAGAGCACAGGACAACTCAAAGAGGCTATGGCTACACCTTC. This chain connects TRBV4-3 to TRBJ1-2, with D perhaps matching TRBD1 (5 bases). V gave up 0 bases and J gave up 4 bases, with 21 bases separating them. The CDR3 consists of 18 residues. The V gene's germline CDR1 is LGHNA and CDR2 YSLEER.

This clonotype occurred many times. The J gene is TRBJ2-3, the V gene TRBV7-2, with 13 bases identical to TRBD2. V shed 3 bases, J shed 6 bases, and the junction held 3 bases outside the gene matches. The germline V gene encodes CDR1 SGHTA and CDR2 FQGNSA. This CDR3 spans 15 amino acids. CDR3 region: CASSFWTSGSDTQYF. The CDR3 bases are TGTGCCAGCAGCTTCTGGACTAGCGGGAGTGATACGCAGTATTTT.

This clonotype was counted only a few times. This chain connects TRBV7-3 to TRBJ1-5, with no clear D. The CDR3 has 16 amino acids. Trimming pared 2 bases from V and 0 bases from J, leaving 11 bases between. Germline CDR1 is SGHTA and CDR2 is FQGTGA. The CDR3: CASSLAGGYSNQPQHF. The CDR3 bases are TGTGCCAGCAGCTTAGCGGGCGGGTATAGCAATCAGCCCCAGCATTTT.

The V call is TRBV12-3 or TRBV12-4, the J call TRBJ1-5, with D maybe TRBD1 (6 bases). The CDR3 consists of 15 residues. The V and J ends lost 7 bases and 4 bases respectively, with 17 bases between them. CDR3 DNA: TGTGCCAGCATCCAAGGACAGTGGGATAATCAGCCCCAGCATTTT. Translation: CASIQGQWDNQPQHF.

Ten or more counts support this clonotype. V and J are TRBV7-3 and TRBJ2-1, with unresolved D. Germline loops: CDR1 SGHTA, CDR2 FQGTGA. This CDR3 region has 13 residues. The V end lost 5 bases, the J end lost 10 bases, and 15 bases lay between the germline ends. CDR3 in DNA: TGTGCCAGCAGCCACACGGCGGTCTCCGAGCAGTTCTTC. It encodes CASSHTAVSEQFF.

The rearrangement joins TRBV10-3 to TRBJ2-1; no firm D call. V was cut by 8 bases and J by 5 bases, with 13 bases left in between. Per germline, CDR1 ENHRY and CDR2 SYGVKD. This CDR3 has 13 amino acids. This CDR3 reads CAIGTIFDNEQFF. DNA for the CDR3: TGTGCCATCGGCACTATCTTCGACAATGAGCAGTTCTTC.

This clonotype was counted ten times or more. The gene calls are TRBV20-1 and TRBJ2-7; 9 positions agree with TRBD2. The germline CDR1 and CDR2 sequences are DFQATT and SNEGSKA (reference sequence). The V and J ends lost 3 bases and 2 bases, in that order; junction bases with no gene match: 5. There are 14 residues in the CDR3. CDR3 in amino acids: CSASPSGTTYEQYF. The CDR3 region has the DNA TGCAGTGCTAGTCCTAGCGGGACAACCTACGAGCAGTACTTC.

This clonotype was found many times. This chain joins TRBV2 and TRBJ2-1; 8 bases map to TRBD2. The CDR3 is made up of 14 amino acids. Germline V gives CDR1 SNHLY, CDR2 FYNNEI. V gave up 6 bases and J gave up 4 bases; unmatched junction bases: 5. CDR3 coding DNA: TGTGCCAGCAGACCCGGGACTAGTTACAATGAGCAGTTCTTC. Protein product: CASRPGTSYNEQFF.

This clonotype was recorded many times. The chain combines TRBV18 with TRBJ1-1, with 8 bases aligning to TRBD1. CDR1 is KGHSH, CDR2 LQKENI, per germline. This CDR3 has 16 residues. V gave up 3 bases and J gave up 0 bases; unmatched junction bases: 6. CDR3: CASSPYRDRLNTEAFF. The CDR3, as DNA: TGTGCCAGCTCACCTTACCGGGACAGGTTGAACACTGAAGCTTTCTTT.

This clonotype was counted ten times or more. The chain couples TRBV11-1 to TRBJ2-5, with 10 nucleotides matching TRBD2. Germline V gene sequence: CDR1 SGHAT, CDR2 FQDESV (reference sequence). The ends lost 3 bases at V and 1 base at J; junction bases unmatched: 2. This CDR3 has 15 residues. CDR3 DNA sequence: TGTGCCAGCAGCTTTACTAGCGGGACCCAAGAGACCCAGTACTTC. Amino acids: CASSFTSGTQETQYF. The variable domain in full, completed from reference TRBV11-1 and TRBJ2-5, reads EAEVAQSPRYKITEKSQAVAFWCDPISGHATLYWYRQILGQGPELLVQFQDESVVDDSQLPKDRFSAERLKGVDSTLKIQPAELGDSAMYLCASSFTSGTQETQYFGPGTRLLVL.

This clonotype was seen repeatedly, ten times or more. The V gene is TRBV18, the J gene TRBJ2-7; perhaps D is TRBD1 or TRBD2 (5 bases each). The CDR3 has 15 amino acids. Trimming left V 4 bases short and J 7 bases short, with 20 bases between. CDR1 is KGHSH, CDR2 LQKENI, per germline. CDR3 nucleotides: TGTGCCAGCTCACTCCTTCCGGGACGACCAGGGGAGCAGTACTTC. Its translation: CASSLLPGRPGEQYF.

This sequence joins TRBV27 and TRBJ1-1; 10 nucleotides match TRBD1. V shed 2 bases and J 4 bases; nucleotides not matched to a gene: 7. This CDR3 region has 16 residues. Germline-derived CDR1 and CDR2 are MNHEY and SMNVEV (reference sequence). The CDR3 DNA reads TGTGCCAGCAGTTTACGGACAGGGGGTTTAGGCACTGAAGCTTTCTTT. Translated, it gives CASSLRTGGLGTEAFF.

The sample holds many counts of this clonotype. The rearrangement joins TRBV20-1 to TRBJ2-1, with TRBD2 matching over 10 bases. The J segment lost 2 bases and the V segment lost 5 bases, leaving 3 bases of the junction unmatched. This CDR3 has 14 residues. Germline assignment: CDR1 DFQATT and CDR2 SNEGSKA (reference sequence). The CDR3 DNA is TGCAGTGCTCCCAGCGGGAGGGCCTACAATGAGCAGTTCTTC. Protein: CSAPSGRAYNEQFF.

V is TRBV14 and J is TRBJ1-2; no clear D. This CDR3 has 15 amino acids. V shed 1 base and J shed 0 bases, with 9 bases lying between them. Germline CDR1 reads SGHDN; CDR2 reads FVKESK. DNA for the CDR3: TGTGCCAGCAGCCAAGCAGGTCTCCCTAACTATGGCTACACCTTC. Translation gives CASSQAGLPNYGYTF.

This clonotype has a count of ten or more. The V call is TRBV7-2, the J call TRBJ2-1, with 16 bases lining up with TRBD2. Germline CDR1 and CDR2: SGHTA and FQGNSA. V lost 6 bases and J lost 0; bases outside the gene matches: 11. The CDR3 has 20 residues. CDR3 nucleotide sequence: TGTGCCAGCAGTAAACCGGGACTAGCGGGAGGGTGGAGCTCCTACAATGAGCAGTTCTTC. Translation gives CASSKPGLAGGWSSYNEQFF.

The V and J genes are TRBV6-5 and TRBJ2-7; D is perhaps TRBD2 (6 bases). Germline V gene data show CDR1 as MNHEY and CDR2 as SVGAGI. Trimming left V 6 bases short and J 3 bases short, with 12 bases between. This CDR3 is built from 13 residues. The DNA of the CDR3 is TGTGCCAGCAGCCACTCTAGCGACTACGAGCAGTACTTC. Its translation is CASSHSSDYEQYF.

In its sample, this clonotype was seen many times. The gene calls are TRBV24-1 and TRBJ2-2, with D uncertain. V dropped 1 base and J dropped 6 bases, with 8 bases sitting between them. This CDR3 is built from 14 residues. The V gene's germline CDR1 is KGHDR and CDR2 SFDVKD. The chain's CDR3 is CATSDFGSSGELFF. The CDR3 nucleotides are TGTGCCACCAGTGATTTCGGCAGCTCCGGGGAGCTGTTTTTT.

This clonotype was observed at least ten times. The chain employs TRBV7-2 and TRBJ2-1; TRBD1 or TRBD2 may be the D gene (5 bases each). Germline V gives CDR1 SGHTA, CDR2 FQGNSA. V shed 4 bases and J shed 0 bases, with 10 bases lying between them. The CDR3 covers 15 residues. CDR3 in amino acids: CASSSEGSSYNEQFF. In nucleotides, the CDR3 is TGTGCCAGCAGCTCCGAGGGGAGCTCCTACAATGAGCAGTTCTTC.